The T cell receptor beta chain under discussion was sequenced for a study of blood T cell repertoires in COVID-19. With V trimmed by 6 bases and J by 2 bases, 2 bases remained unmatched. Looked up from germline, CDR1 is LGHDT and CDR2 is YNNKEL (reference sequence). CDR3 size: 13 residues. Original methodology: The assay estimated nucleated cells by amplifying reference gene primers. Here immunoSEQ multiplex PCR was the method, and the copy in TCRdb shows in-frame clones only, minus some. The D gene and trimming were derived from the DNA, and the V and J assignments and clone size from that table. This sample has roughly 210,000 clones; 88% occur once, and the top ten carry approximately 1.7%.

The source of this sequence is a man in his 70s with acute or convalescent COVID-19. The material sequenced was peripheral blood. The gene calls are TRBV3-1 (or the pseudogene TRBV3-2) and TRBJ2-7; 9 nucleotides line up with TRBD2. The CDR3 is CASSRLAAYEQYF. CDR3 coding DNA: TGTGCCAGCAGTAGACTAGCGGCCTACGAGCAGTACTTC.